The clone carrying this T cell receptor beta chain was observed at least ten times. Its antigen is currently unknown. TCRdb fed the reads into MiXCR, producing one record per CDR3 protein. The sample yields about 440,000 distinct CDR3 sequences, approximately 31% seen once. This sample was taken from a study of T cell repertoires in cytomegalovirus infection. Whole-study context: Matching HLA type and CMV infection were both indicated by public TCR beta signatures.

The ends were cut back, 1 base at V and 4 bases at J, with 9 bases in the middle. Germline-derived CDR1 and CDR2 are SGHNT and YENEEA. The CDR3 is 14 amino acids. Study results and limitations: HLA-C-restricted CMV-specific TCR beta clonotypes prevailed in the ex vivo response. Summed frequency of shared TCR beta families picked out CMV carriers who also had the relevant HLA.

The chain links TRBV11-3 to TRBJ2-3, with D hard to call. This TCR was recovered from a human donor in good health (CMV status not recorded). Some clones in this sample may be carry-over from other donors' samples. The sequenced sample consisted of PBMCs. This chain's CDR3 is CASSLGRLADTQYF. Here the CDR3 DNA reads TGTGCCAGCAGCTTAGGGCGGCTGGCAGATACGCAGTATTTT.